This T cell receptor (beta chain) was retrieved from a study of OX40 agonist ivuxolimab in advanced cancers. This CDR3 is built from 16 residues. V lost 2 bases and J lost 5; bases outside the gene matches: 8. The germline CDR1 and CDR2 sequences are SGHTA and FQGNSA. Using immunoSEQ multiplex PCR, the repertoire was profiled, and TCRdb retains in-frame clones only, with some absent. The table includes fewer than 85,000 clones, 80% to 90% detected once. The V call is TRBV7-2, the J call TRBJ1-1, with TRBD1 identical over 10 bases. This material consisted of CD4+ or CD8+ T cells sorted from blood, taken in a trial of the OX40 agonist ivuxolimab. The clonotype was recovered from an adult with an advanced solid tumor such as melanoma, head and neck, liver or kidney cancer. This CDR3 is CASSLRQGAFGTEAFF. Here the CDR3 DNA reads TGTGCCAGCAGCTTAAGACAGGGGGCTTTCGGGACTGAAGCTTTCTTT.